The clone carrying this TCR beta chain showed up just a few times. Its antigen is currently unknown. Primers used in a second PCR of about 6 to 12 cycles were a sample-barcoded 5' primer and a J-beta primer mix. All samples gave at least 3 million CDR3-containing paired-end reads. TCRdb fed the 5' RACE reads into MiXCR, producing one record per CDR3 protein. The table shows some 1.4 million distinct CDR3 sequences, with 40% to 50% occurring only once. The data belong to a study of blood T cells in healthy people across ages. Study-wide points: Strongly correlated with naive T cell percentage was TCR beta diversity. Since the PBMCs were unsorted, naive and antigen-experienced cells could not be conclusively compared.

The CDR3 is 13 amino acids. CDR1 SQVTM and CDR2 ANQGSEA come from the germline V gene. Trimming removed 1 base at V and 0 bases at J, with 6 bases between. The sequencing input was blood. This TCR derives from a woman under 30 in good health. J is TRBJ1-1 and V is TRBV29-1; the D is unclear. This CDR3 is CSVEVWVNTEAFF. DNA of the CDR3: TGCAGCGTTGAAGTATGGGTGAACACTGAAGCTTTCTTT. Looking up the rest from reference TRBV29-1 and TRBJ1-1 gives the full variable domain: SAVISQKPSRDICQRGTSLTIQCQVDSQVTMMFWYRQQPGQSLTLIATANQGSEATYESGFVIDKFPISRPNLTFSTLTVSNMSPEDSSIYLCSVEVWVNTEAFFGQGTRLTVV.